These 26 T cell receptor beta chains were all obtained from the same sample, sequenced in a study of early T cells in non-severe SARS-CoV-2 infection. One entry per CDR3 protein results from TCRdb running MiXCR on the 5' RACE reads. The data hold roughly 81,000 distinct CDR3 sequences, with roughly 5.7% observed a single time. The specimen was whole blood. All receptors come from an adult who was a healthcare worker with PCR-confirmed SARS-CoV-2 infection or an uninfected control (not recorded which).

The sample holds many counts of this clonotype. The chain combines TRBV18 with TRBJ1-5; D gene uncertain. Germline CDR1 reads KGHSH; CDR2 reads LQKENI. Trimming took off 2 bases at V and 5 bases at J, with 10 bases between the two ends. The CDR3 has 14 amino acids. CDR3 region: CASSPSGFDQPQHF. CDR3 in DNA: TGTGCCAGCTCACCATCGGGTTTTGATCAGCCCCAGCATTTT.

The chain combines TRBV6-6 with TRBJ2-7, with 9 bases matching TRBD1. Losses at the gene ends were 2 bases for V and 3 bases for J; bases not matched to a gene: 2. The CDR3 consists of 14 residues. CDR1 and CDR2 (germline): MNHNY, SVGAGI (reference sequence). The CDR3 sequence is CASSYGTGIYEQYF. The DNA for the CDR3 is TGTGCCAGCAGTTACGGGACAGGGATCTACGAGCAGTACTTC.

V usage is TRBV19 and J usage is TRBJ1-2; the match to TRBD1 covers 7 bases. After removal of 5 bases from V and 3 bases from J, the junction contained 6 bases not matched to a gene. The CDR3 loop spans 14 amino acids. The germline CDR1 and CDR2 sequences are LNHDA and SQIVND (reference sequence). The CDR3 is CASSRAGTDYGYTF. CDR3 sequence (DNA): TGTGCCAGTAGTCGGGCCGGGACAGACTATGGCTACACCTTC. Complete variable domain (other parts from reference TRBV19 and TRBJ1-2): DGGITQSPKYLFRKEGQNVTLSCEQNLNHDAMYWYRQDPGQGLRLIYYSQIVNDFQKGDIAEGYSVSREKKESFPLTVTSAQKNPTAFYLCASSRAGTDYGYTFGSGTRLTVV.

This clonotype occurred many times. This chain links TRBV27 with TRBJ2-7, with 7 bases identical to TRBD1. The CDR3 sequence is 15 residues long. The J segment lost 3 bases and the V segment lost 2 bases, leaving 7 bases of the junction unmatched. Germline assignment: CDR1 MNHEY and CDR2 SMNVEV (reference sequence). CDR3 DNA: TGTGCCAGCAGTTTAATCGACAGGGCTTACTACGAGCAGTACTTC. It encodes CASSLIDRAYYEQYF.

The chain employs TRBV11-2 and TRBJ1-1, with D unclear. Trimming took off 1 base at V and 4 bases at J, with 4 bases between the two ends. CDR3 size: 12 residues. Germline-derived CDR1 and CDR2 are SGHAT and FQNNGV. Here the CDR3 DNA reads TGTGCCAGCAGCTTAGGGTTCACTGAAGCTTTCTTT. This sequence encodes CASSLGFTEAFF.

This chain connects TRBV6-5 to TRBJ1-5; 7 bases line up with TRBD1. Germline loops: CDR1 MNHEY, CDR2 SVGAGI. V trimming: 4 bases; J trimming: 3 bases; junction bases outside the gene matches: 3. The CDR3 has 14 amino acids. The CDR3 region is CASSSGQHNQPQHF. The CDR3 DNA follows: TGTGCCAGCAGTTCGGGACAGCACAATCAGCCCCAGCATTTT.

The genes are TRBV6-5 and TRBJ1-4; 7 bases are a match to TRBD1. With V trimmed by 5 bases and J by 1 base, 1 base remained unmatched. From germline, CDR1 is MNHEY and CDR2 SVGAGI. The CDR3 loop spans 14 amino acids. The CDR3: CASSRDRTNEKLFF. The CDR3 DNA sequence: TGTGCCAGCAGTCGGGACAGAACTAATGAAAAACTGTTTTTT.

This clonotype was counted at least ten times. The V gene is TRBV5-6, the J gene TRBJ1-6; 7 bases match TRBD1. J lost 7 bases, V lost 4 bases, and 5 bases had no gene match. CDR1 and CDR2 from the germline V gene are SGHDT and YYEEEE. This CDR3 has 14 residues. The CDR3 bases are TGTGCCAGCAGCGCGACAGGGTCGAATTCACCCCTCCACTTT. Its protein product is CASSATGSNSPLHF.

This clonotype was seen a few times. The V and J genes are TRBV2 and TRBJ2-1, with 7 bases fitting TRBD1. Trimming cost V 4 bases and J 4 bases; bases outside gene matches: 10. Germline V lookup: CDR1 SNHLY, CDR2 FYNNEI. There are 16 residues in the CDR3. CDR3: CASSVFGTAQYNEQFF. The DNA of the CDR3 is TGTGCCAGCAGTGTTTTCGGGACAGCACAGTACAATGAGCAGTTCTTC.

In regard to this clonotype: This may be a read error, as it is one base from a much larger clone. The J gene is TRBJ2-7, the V gene TRBV3-1; D not certain. The V end lost 3 bases, the J end lost 3 bases, and 3 bases lay between the germline ends. Germline V gene sequence: CDR1 LGHDT, CDR2 YNNKEL (reference sequence). The CDR3 loop spans 11 amino acids. As DNA, the CDR3 is TGTGCCAGCAGCCAGAGCTACGAGCAGTACTTC. Translated: CASSQSYEQYF.

The chain joins TRBV29-1 to TRBJ2-2, with 7 bases that match TRBD1. Per the germline V gene, CDR1 is SQVTM and CDR2 is ANQGSEA. Trimming took 3 bases from V and 5 from J; bases not matched to a gene: 9. The CDR3 has 15 residues. CDR3 region: CSVEGQGVGTGELFF. CDR3 sequence (DNA): TGCAGCGTTGAGGGCCAGGGGGTTGGTACCGGGGAGCTGTTTTTT.

At least ten counts were recorded for this clonotype. The chain joins TRBV12-3 or TRBV12-4 to TRBJ2-2; maybe TRBD2 (5 bases). V dropped 8 bases and J dropped 8 bases, with 15 bases sitting between them. There are 13 residues in the CDR3. CDR3 nucleotides: TGTGCCAGCCGAACGGCGGGCCGGGGGGAGCTGTTTTTT. Its translation: CASRTAGRGELFF.

This clonotype was counted at least ten times. CDR3 nucleotide sequence: TGTGCCAGCAGTGGATATCAGGGGGCAGCCAAAAACATTCAGTACTTC. Amino acid sequence: CASSGYQGAAKNIQYF. This chain joins TRBV6-1 and TRBJ2-4; TRBD1 matches 8 bases. The CDR3 totals 16 residues. With V trimmed by 4 bases and J by 0 bases, 5 bases remained unmatched. In germline, CDR1 is MNHNS, CDR2 SASEGT.

This clonotype has a handful of counts. The CDR3 loop reads CASNSRGYEQYF. The DNA for the CDR3 is TGTGCCAGCAACTCGAGGGGATACGAGCAGTACTTC. V gene TRBV11-2 combines with J gene TRBJ2-7; D possibly uses TRBD1 or TRBD2 (5 bases each). V lost 7 bases and J 4 bases, leaving 11 bases between the germline ends. The CDR3 extends over 12 amino acids. In germline, CDR1 is SGHAT, CDR2 FQNNGV.

This clonotype was detected ten times or more. The chain links TRBV3-1 to TRBJ2-1; D ambiguous. Trimming shortened V by 3 bases and J by 4 bases, and 13 bases separated the two germline ends. Germline V gene lookup returns CDR1 LGHDT and CDR2 YNNKEL (reference sequence). The CDR3 consists of 15 residues. The CDR3 is CASSHYPTAYNEQFF. Here the CDR3 DNA reads TGTGCCAGCAGCCACTATCCCACGGCGTACAATGAGCAGTTCTTC.

The chain links TRBV27 to TRBJ2-1, with 7 bases matching TRBD1. The V and J ends lost 5 bases and 4 bases, in that order; junction bases with no gene match: 5. Germline-derived CDR1 and CDR2 are MNHEY and SMNVEV (reference sequence). The CDR3 consists of 14 residues. CDR3 bases: TGTGCCAGCAGTCCCGGGACAGTTTACAATGAGCAGTTCTTC. Its protein is CASSPGTVYNEQFF.

This clonotype was seen repeatedly, ten times or more. The genes are TRBV3-1 and TRBJ2-4; maybe TRBD2 (6 bases). The CDR3 extends over 17 amino acids. Germline CDR1 is LGHDT and CDR2 is YNNKEL (reference sequence). Trimming took off 0 bases at V and 1 base at J, with 13 bases between the two ends. The chain's CDR3 is CASSQDLGGKAKNIQYF. The CDR3 bases are TGTGCCAGCAGCCAAGATCTGGGCGGGAAGGCCAAAAACATTCAGTACTTC.

Remarks on this clonotype: It may be a read error: a sequence one base away is much more abundant. The chain joins TRBV19 to TRBJ2-2; D may be TRBD1 or TRBD2 (5 bases each). CDR1 LNHDA and CDR2 SQIVND come from the germline V gene (reference sequence). The CDR3 is made up of 12 amino acids. The germline V and J ends were trimmed by 9 bases and 5 bases, with 10 bases remaining between them. The CDR3 sequence is CARSWGTGELFF. In DNA, the CDR3 is TGTGCCAGAAGTTGGGGGACCGGGGAGCTGTTTTTT.

This chain uses TRBV5-1 with TRBJ2-5, with D unresolved. V lost 5 bases to trimming and J lost 3 bases, with 11 bases between them. Germline V gene data show CDR1 as SGHRS and CDR2 as YFSETQ. There are 13 residues in the CDR3. The CDR3 coding sequence is TGCGCCAGCAGTGAAGTTCCCAAAGAGACCCAGTACTTC. Amino acids: CASSEVPKETQYF.

This clonotype was seen ten or more times. The chain carries TRBV29-1 and TRBJ2-5; 7 nucleotides match TRBD1. This CDR3 has 15 residues. Germline CDR1 reads SQVTM; CDR2 reads ANQGSEA. V lost 3 bases and J lost 1; bases outside the gene matches: 8. The DNA for the CDR3 is TGCAGCGTTGAGTTTATGGGACAGAGCCAAGAGACCCAGTACTTC. Protein sequence: CSVEFMGQSQETQYF.

The rearrangement uses TRBV3-1 and TRBJ2-7; D is undetermined. Trimming removed 3 bases at V and 0 bases at J, with 6 bases between. The CDR3 is 13 amino acids. Germline V CDR1 and CDR2: LGHDT, YNNKEL (reference sequence). CDR3 sequence: CASSHPSSYEQYF. The DNA for the CDR3 is TGTGCCAGCAGCCACCCGAGCTCCTACGAGCAGTACTTC.

This chain joins TRBV6-5 and TRBJ1-2; tentative D call: TRBD1 (5 bases). V lost 4 bases, J lost 4 bases, and 7 bases lay in between. Germline lookup yields CDR1 MNHEY and CDR2 SVGAGI. The CDR3 is made up of 12 amino acids. CDR3 coding DNA: TGTGCCAGCAGTTCCGGGGCCTATGGCTACACCTTC. Residues: CASSSGAYGYTF.

This clonotype was observed many times. The chain links TRBV20-1 to TRBJ1-1, with D perhaps TRBD1 (6 bases). This CDR3 has 14 residues. Germline V gene lookup returns CDR1 DFQATT and CDR2 SNEGSKA (reference sequence). Trimming removed 1 base at V and 1 base at J, with 10 bases between. The CDR3 coding sequence is TGCAGTGCTAGAGGGACAGCATCGAACACTGAAGCTTTCTTT. This gives the protein CSARGTASNTEAFF.

This clonotype was counted only a few times. The V gene is TRBV18, the J gene TRBJ2-5; no clear D gene. The V and J ends lost 2 bases and 0 bases respectively, with 10 bases between them. The CDR3 is made up of 15 amino acids. Germline CDR1 is KGHSH and CDR2 is LQKENI. The CDR3 is CASSPSFTDQETQYF. The DNA for the CDR3 is TGTGCCAGCTCACCATCGTTTACAGACCAAGAGACCCAGTACTTC. Filled out from reference TRBV18 and TRBJ2-5, the complete variable domain reads NAGVMQNPRHLVRRRGQEARLRCSPMKGHSHVYWYRQLPEEGLKFMVYLQKENIIDESGMPKERFSAEFPKEGPSILRIQQVVRGDSAAYFCASSPSFTDQETQYFGPGTRLLVL.

The chain is built from TRBV20-1 and TRBJ2-7; tentatively, D is TRBD1 (5 bases). Trimming stripped 0 bases from V and 7 bases from J, with 13 bases between. The CDR3 contains 13 residues. Germline values: CDR1 DFQATT, CDR2 SNEGSKA (reference sequence). The CDR3 region is CSARDARGREQYF. DNA of the CDR3: TGCAGTGCTAGAGATGCAAGGGGCCGGGAGCAGTACTTC.

There are a few counts of this clonotype. The chain employs TRBV4-2 and TRBJ1-2, with 7 bases lining up with TRBD1. The CDR3 has 11 residues. V shed 5 bases and J 8 bases; nucleotides not matched to a gene: 2. Germline assignment: CDR1 LGHNA and CDR2 YNFKEQ. CDR3 loop: CASSEDRGYTF. CDR3 bases: TGTGCCAGCAGCGAGGACAGGGGCTACACCTTC.